Below, 24 T cell receptor beta chains from the same sample are listed, as sequenced in a study of CD8 T cells in Susac syndrome. Reverse transcription of 0.5 to 1 ug RNA was carried out with random hexamers. A single record per CDR3 protein comes from TCRdb applying MiXCR to the immunoSEQ multiplex PCR reads. The table lists around 150,000 distinct CDR3 sequences, approximately 94% of them singletons. The specimen sequenced was CD4+ T cells from PBMCs. All receptors derive from a human donor with multiple sclerosis.

This chain uses TRBV30 with TRBJ1-2; D is ambiguous. Trimming cost V 2 bases and J 8 bases, with 24 bases left between them. Germline values: CDR1 GTSNPN, CDR2 SVGIG (reference sequence). The CDR3 is made up of 16 amino acids. The CDR3 loop reads CAWSIHHGTLTSGYTF. CDR3 bases: TGTGCCTGGAGTATACACCATGGCACCCTAACGAGCGGCTACACCTTC.

The chain is built from TRBV12-3 or TRBV12-4 and TRBJ2-5; 8 bases are a match to TRBD1. The CDR3 has 13 residues. The V segment lost 4 bases and the J segment 3 bases; nucleotides outside the gene matches: 1. The CDR3 DNA reads as TGTGCCAGCAGTTGGACAGGGAAAGAGACCCAGTACTTC. It specifies CASSWTGKETQYF.

This clonotype showed up just once. In DNA, the CDR3 is TGTGCCACCAGTGATCCCTCAAAAAGCGGTGAAGCTTTCTTT. It specifies CATSDPSKSGEAFF. This chain uses TRBV24-1 with TRBJ1-1, with D unresolved. CDR1 KGHDR and CDR2 SFDVKD come from the germline V gene. CDR3 length: 14 residues. The V and J ends lost 3 bases and 7 bases respectively, with 14 bases between them.

The CDR3 DNA reads TGCAGCGTTCTACCGGGACAGGGCAAAGGGCCCCAGCATTTT. Protein product: CSVLPGQGKGPQHF. The chain is built from TRBV29-1 and TRBJ1-5, with TRBD1 matching 9 bases. The CDR3 consists of 14 residues. J gave up 9 bases and V 5 bases, and 11 bases lay outside the gene matches. Germline V gene sequence: CDR1 SQVTM, CDR2 ANQGSEA.

This chain links TRBV9 with TRBJ2-1, with 9 bases fitting TRBD2. Trimming removed 4 bases from V and 0 bases from J; junction bases left unmatched: 2. This CDR3 is built from 15 residues. Germline loops: CDR1 SGDLS, CDR2 YYNGEE. The CDR3 sequence is CASSRSGSSYNEQFF. DNA for the CDR3: TGTGCCAGCAGCCGTAGCGGGAGCTCCTACAATGAGCAGTTCTTC.

In its sample, this clonotype was seen once. The V gene is TRBV14, the J gene TRBJ2-7; D is uncertain. Per the germline V gene, CDR1 is SGHDN and CDR2 is FVKESK. The V gene lost 0 bases and the J gene lost 6 bases, with 6 bases spanning the gap. This CDR3 has 12 residues. The CDR3 bases are TGTGCCAGCAGCCAAGATATGGCCGAGCAGTACTTC. The encoded protein is CASSQDMAEQYF.

The V gene is TRBV28, the J gene TRBJ2-6; D is uncertain. The V gene's germline CDR1 is MDHEN and CDR2 SYDVKM. The CDR3 extends over 16 amino acids. With 4 bases removed from V and 0 bases from J, the gap between germline ends came to 10 bases. CDR3 bases: TGTGCCAGCAGTTCCCCACGGGTCTCTGGGGCCAACGTCCTGACTTTC. Its protein product is CASSSPRVSGANVLTF.

This clonotype was detected once. The gene calls are TRBV9 and TRBJ2-7; 12 bases line up with TRBD1. Germline values: CDR1 SGDLS, CDR2 YYNGEE. The CDR3 runs 16 residues. V shed 6 bases, J shed 5 bases, and the junction held 12 bases outside the gene matches. CDR3 nucleotide sequence: TGTGCCAGCACCATAGACGGGACAGGGGGCTTCGACGAGCAGTACTTC. It translates to CASTIDGTGGFDEQYF.

V is TRBV5-1 and J is TRBJ2-6; weak D call: TRBD1 (5 bases). Between the trimmed V and J ends, which lost 1 base and 0 bases, there was a span of 14 bases. Germline V gives CDR1 SGHRS, CDR2 YFSETQ. The length of the CDR3 is 18 residues. The CDR3 bases are TGCGCCAGCAGCTTGTTCCAGGGATCACTCTCTGGGGCCAACGTCCTGACTTTC. This sequence encodes CASSLFQGSLSGANVLTF.

The chain links TRBV6-5 to TRBJ1-4, with D unresolved. Germline-derived CDR1 and CDR2 are MNHEY and SVGAGI. This CDR3 is 15 amino acids long. V was clipped by 0 bases and J by 7 bases, with 12 bases between them. Here the CDR3 reads CASSYSTTAAEKLFF. In DNA, the CDR3 is TGTGCCAGCAGTTACTCAACCACCGCGGCTGAAAAACTGTTTTTT.

The CDR3 coding sequence is TGTGCCAGCAACAGGCTCTATGGCTACACCTTC. The encoded protein is CASNRLYGYTF. The chain recombines TRBV7-9 with TRBJ1-2; TRBD1 might be the D (5 bases). Germline assignment: CDR1 SEHNR and CDR2 FQNEAQ (reference sequence). V lost 7 bases to trimming and J lost 4 bases, with 7 bases between them. The CDR3 is 11 residues long. The whole variable domain, filled in from reference TRBV7-9 and TRBJ1-2, reads DTGVSQNPRHKITKRGQNVTFRCDPISEHNRLYWYRQTLGQGPEFLTYFQNEAQLEKSRLLSDRFSAERPKGSFSTLEIQRTEQGDSAMYLCASNRLYGYTFGSGTRLTVV.

The V gene is TRBV5-4, the J gene TRBJ2-1; TRBD2 matches at 11 bases. This CDR3 comprises 16 residues. V dropped 4 bases and J dropped 2; count of bases not matched to a gene: 5. Germline values: CDR1 SGHNT, CDR2 YYREEE (reference sequence). CDR3 sequence: CASSPGLADTYNEQFF. The CDR3 nucleotides read TGTGCCAGCAGCCCGGGACTAGCGGATACCTACAATGAGCAGTTCTTC.

The J gene is TRBJ2-1, the V gene TRBV2; no reliable D call. Per the germline V gene, CDR1 is SNHLY and CDR2 is FYNNEI. The CDR3 has 11 amino acids. With 5 bases removed from V and 9 bases from J, the gap between germline ends came to 8 bases. The chain's CDR3 is CASSFIVEQFF. For the CDR3, the DNA is TGTGCCAGCAGTTTTATTGTTGAGCAGTTCTTC.

The CDR3 region has the DNA TGTGCCAGTGGGTGGGGCAATCAGCCCCAGCATTTT. It is translated as CASGWGNQPQHF. The chain carries TRBV19 and TRBJ1-5; D remains unclear. Trimming pared 8 bases from V and 2 bases from J, leaving 7 bases between. This CDR3 is 12 amino acids long. In germline, CDR1 is LNHDA, CDR2 SQIVND (reference sequence). Complete variable domain (other parts from reference TRBV19 and TRBJ1-5): DGGITQSPKYLFRKEGQNVTLSCEQNLNHDAMYWYRQDPGQGLRLIYYSQIVNDFQKGDIAEGYSVSREKKESFPLTVTSAQKNPTAFYLCASGWGNQPQHFGDGTRLSIL.

The rearrangement joins TRBV3-1 to TRBJ1-2; D unclear. This CDR3 spans 14 amino acids. Looked up from germline, CDR1 is LGHDT and CDR2 is YNNKEL (reference sequence). The V end was cut by 4 bases, the J end by 0 bases, with 9 bases between. For the CDR3, the DNA is TGTGCCAGCAGCCTAGCCCCAGCTAACTATGGCTACACCTTC. Protein: CASSLAPANYGYTF.

The chain recombines TRBV28 with TRBJ2-7; a possible D gene is TRBD1 (7 bases). The V gene's germline CDR1 is MDHEN and CDR2 SYDVKM. The CDR3 is 14 residues long. V was cut by 3 bases and J by 2 bases, with 11 bases left in between. The CDR3 coding sequence is TGTGCCAGCAGTTTCGCGGGACAGACCTACGAGCAGTACTTC. Amino acids: CASSFAGQTYEQYF.

The count of this clonotype is one. The rearrangement links TRBV3-1 to TRBJ1-2; D is ambiguous. The CDR3 contains 13 residues. Looked up from germline, CDR1 is LGHDT and CDR2 is YNNKEL (reference sequence). The V and J ends lost 0 bases and 7 bases respectively, with 9 bases between them. For the CDR3, the DNA is TGTGCCAGCAGCCAAGACGCTTTTACTGGCTACACCTTC. Its protein product is CASSQDAFTGYTF.

The V and J genes are TRBV24-1 and TRBJ2-1; TRBD2 agrees at 12 bases. This CDR3 has 20 residues. J gave up 3 bases and V 1 base, and 12 bases lay outside the gene matches. Germline V lookup: CDR1 KGHDR, CDR2 SFDVKD. CDR3 bases: TGTGCCACCAGTGATTTCCCCACCGGGACTAGCGGGTCTTACTACAATGAGCAGTTCTTC. This gives the protein CATSDFPTGTSGSYYNEQFF.

The J gene is TRBJ1-1, the V gene TRBV6-1; possibly TRBD1 for D (5 bases). This CDR3 region has 13 residues. V was shortened by 7 bases and J by 0 bases, with 9 bases between the two germline ends. From germline, CDR1 is MNHNS and CDR2 SASEGT. CDR3 sequence reads: CASTRGLNTEAFF. The DNA of the CDR3 is TGTGCCAGCACGAGGGGTTTGAACACTGAAGCTTTCTTT.

This chain joins TRBV15 and TRBJ2-4; a weak D match, TRBD1 (5 bases). The CDR3 runs 13 residues. Trimming removed 0 bases from V and 7 bases from J, with 7 bases in between. Germline assignment: CDR1 LNHNV and CDR2 YYDKDF (reference sequence). CDR3 in DNA: TGTGCCACCAGCAGAGACAGGGCCAACATTCAGTACTTC. Amino acids: CATSRDRANIQYF.

V usage is TRBV2 and J usage is TRBJ1-3; the D is unclear. The CDR3 is 13 residues long. With 8 bases removed from V and 0 bases from J, the gap between germline ends came to 8 bases. Germline V gene lookup returns CDR1 SNHLY and CDR2 FYNNEI. Here the CDR3 DNA reads TGTGCCAGCTCCGGCTACTCTGGAAACACCATATATTTT. It yields the protein CASSGYSGNTIYF.

Only a few counts were recorded for this clonotype. The gene calls are TRBV30 and TRBJ2-7; tentative D call: TRBD2 (6 bases). The CDR3 extends over 14 amino acids. V was pared by 0 bases and J by 0 bases, with 9 bases between. CDR1 is GTSNPN and CDR2 is SVGIG in the germline V gene (reference sequence). CDR3 nucleotide sequence: TGTGCCTGGAGTGTAGGCGGGACCTCCTACGAGCAGTACTTC. Protein sequence: CAWSVGGTSYEQYF.

The rearrangement joins TRBV7-2 to TRBJ2-3, with a tentative D call TRBD2 (5 bases). The V end was cut by 2 bases, the J end by 0 bases, with 9 bases between. The CDR3 is 15 amino acids. The germline gives CDR1 SGHTA, CDR2 FQGNSA. CDR3 protein: CASSLRGSSTDTQYF. As DNA, the CDR3 is TGTGCCAGCAGCTTACGGGGATCTAGCACAGATACGCAGTATTTT. Variable domain in full (rest from reference TRBV7-2 and TRBJ2-3): GAGVSQSPSNKVTEKGKDVELRCDPISGHTALYWYRQSLGQGLEFLIYFQGNSAPDKSGLPSDRFSAERTGGSVSTLTIQRTQQEDSAVYLCASSLRGSSTDTQYFGPGTRLTVL.

The chain links TRBV24-1 to TRBJ2-5, with D maybe TRBD1 (5 bases). The CDR3 length is 15 residues. Germline V gives CDR1 KGHDR, CDR2 SFDVKD. V gave up 3 bases and J gave up 1 base, with 11 bases separating them. CDR3 nucleotides: TGTGCCACCAGTGATCAGACAGTGCTCCAAGAGACCCAGTACTTC. This sequence encodes CATSDQTVLQETQYF.